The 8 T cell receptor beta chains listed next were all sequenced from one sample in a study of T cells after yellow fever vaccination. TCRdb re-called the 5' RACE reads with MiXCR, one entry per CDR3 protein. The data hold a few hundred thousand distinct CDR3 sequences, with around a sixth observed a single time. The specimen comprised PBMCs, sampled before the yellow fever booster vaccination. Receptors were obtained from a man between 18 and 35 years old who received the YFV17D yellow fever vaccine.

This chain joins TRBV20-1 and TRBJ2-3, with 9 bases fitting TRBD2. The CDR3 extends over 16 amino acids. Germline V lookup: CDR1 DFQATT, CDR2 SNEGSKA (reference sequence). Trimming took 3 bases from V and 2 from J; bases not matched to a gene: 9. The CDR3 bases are TGCAGTGCTAGGCCGTGGACTAGCGACCCCACAGATACGCAGTATTTT. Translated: CSARPWTSDPTDTQYF.

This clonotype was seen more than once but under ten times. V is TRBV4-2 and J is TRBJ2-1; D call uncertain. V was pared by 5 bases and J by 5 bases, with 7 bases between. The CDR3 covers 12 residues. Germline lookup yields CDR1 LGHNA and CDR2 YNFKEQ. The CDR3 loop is CASSWDHNEQFF. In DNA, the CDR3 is TGTGCCAGCAGCTGGGATCACAATGAGCAGTTCTTC.

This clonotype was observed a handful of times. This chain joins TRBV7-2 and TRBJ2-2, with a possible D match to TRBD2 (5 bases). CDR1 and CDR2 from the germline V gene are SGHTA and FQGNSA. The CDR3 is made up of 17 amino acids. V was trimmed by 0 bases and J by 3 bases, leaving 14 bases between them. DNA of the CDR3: TGTGCCAGCAGCTTAGCAATCCTAGCCGGGGACACCGGGGAGCTGTTTTTT. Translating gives CASSLAILAGDTGELFF.

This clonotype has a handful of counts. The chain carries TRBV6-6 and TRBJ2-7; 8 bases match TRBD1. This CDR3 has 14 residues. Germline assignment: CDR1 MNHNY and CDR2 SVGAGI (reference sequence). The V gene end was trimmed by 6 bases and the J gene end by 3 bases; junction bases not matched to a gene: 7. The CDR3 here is CASRVGTGNYEQYF. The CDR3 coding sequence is TGTGCCAGCAGGGTCGGGACAGGTAACTACGAGCAGTACTTC.

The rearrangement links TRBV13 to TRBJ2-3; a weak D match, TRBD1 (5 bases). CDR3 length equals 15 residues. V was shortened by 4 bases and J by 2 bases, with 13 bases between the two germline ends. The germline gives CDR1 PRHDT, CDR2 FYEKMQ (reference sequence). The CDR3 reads CASSSGPRVTDTQYF. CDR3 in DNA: TGTGCCAGCAGCTCCGGACCCAGGGTCACAGATACGCAGTATTTT. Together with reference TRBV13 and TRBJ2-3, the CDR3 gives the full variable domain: AAGVIQSPRHLIKEKRETATLKCYPIPRHDTVYWYQQGPGQDPQFLISFYEKMQSDKGSIPDRFSAQQFSDYHSELNMSSLELGDSALYFCASSSGPRVTDTQYFGPGTRLTVL.

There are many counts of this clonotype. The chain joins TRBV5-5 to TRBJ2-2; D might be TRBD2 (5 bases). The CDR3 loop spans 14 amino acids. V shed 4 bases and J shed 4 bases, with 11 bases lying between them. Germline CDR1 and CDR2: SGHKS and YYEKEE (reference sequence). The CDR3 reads CASSLGIFTGELFF. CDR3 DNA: TGTGCCAGCAGCCTCGGGATCTTCACCGGGGAGCTGTTTTTT.

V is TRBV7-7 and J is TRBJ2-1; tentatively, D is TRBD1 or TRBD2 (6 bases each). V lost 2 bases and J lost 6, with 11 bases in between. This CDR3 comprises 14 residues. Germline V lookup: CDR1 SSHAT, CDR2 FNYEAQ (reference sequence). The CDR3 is CASSLTGGGNEQFF. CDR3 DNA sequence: TGTGCCAGCAGCTTAACCGGGGGCGGCAATGAGCAGTTCTTC.

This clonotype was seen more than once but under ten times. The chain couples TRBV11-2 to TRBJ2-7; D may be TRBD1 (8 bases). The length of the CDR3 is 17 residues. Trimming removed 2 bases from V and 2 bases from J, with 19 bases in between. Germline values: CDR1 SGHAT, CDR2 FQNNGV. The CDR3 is CASSLKWGGQATYEQYF. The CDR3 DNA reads TGTGCCAGCAGCTTAAAATGGGGGGGACAGGCGACCTACGAGCAGTACTTC.